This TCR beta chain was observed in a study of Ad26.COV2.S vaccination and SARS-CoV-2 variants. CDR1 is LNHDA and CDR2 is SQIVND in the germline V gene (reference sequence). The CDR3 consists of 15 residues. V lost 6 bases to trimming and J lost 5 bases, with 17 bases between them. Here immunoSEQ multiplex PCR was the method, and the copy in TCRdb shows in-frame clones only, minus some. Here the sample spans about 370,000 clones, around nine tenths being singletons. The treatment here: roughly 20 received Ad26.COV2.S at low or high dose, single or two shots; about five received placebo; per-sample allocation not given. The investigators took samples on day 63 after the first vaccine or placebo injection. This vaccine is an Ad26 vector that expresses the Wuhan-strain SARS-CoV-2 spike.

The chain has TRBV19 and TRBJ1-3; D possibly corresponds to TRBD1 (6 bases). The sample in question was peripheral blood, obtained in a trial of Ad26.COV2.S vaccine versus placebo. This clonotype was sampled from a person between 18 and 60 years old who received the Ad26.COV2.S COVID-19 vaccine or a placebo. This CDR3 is CASSRRGDTRNTIYF. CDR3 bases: TGTGCCAGTAGCCGACGCGGGGACACAAGAAACACCATATATTTT.